The next 28 T cell receptor beta chains were all read from a single sample in a study of cytomegalovirus exposure and HLA in healthy donors. The method was immunoSEQ multiplex PCR; TCRdb's version includes in-frame clones alone and lacks a portion of them. The table lists a few hundred thousand clones, just over 85% of them singletons. The specimen sequenced was PBMCs. Receptor source: a woman aged 18-29 years in good health and CMV-seronegative.

The chain joins TRBV14 to TRBJ2-3, with a tentative D call TRBD2 (5 bases). The CDR3 has 15 residues. V gave up 5 bases and J gave up 2 bases, with 14 bases separating them. CDR1 and CDR2 (germline): SGHDN, FVKESK. CDR3 in amino acids: CASSYELGNTDTQYF. The CDR3 DNA sequence: TGTGCCAGCAGCTACGAACTAGGAAACACAGATACGCAGTATTTT.

The chain uses TRBV15 and TRBJ1-2; D is ambiguous. Germline CDR1 and CDR2: LNHNV and YYDKDF (reference sequence). CDR3 length equals 14 residues. V lost 1 base to trimming and J lost 0 bases, with 6 bases between them. The CDR3 here is CATSRAEANYGYTF. In nucleotides, the CDR3 is TGTGCCACCAGCAGAGCCGAGGCTAACTATGGCTACACCTTC.

CDR3 sequence: CASSLKGGTGELFF. The CDR3 region has the DNA TGTGCCAGCAGTTTAAAGGGGGGGACCGGGGAGCTGTTTTTT. The chain is built from TRBV28 and TRBJ2-2, with D possibly TRBD2 on 7 matching bases. Germline V gives CDR1 MDHEN, CDR2 SYDVKM. Trimming pared 2 bases from V and 5 bases from J, leaving 9 bases between. The CDR3 totals 14 residues.

This rearrangement joins TRBV2 to TRBJ1-1; no clear D. The germline V and J ends were trimmed by 8 bases and 1 base, with 20 bases remaining between them. The CDR3 runs 16 residues. The germline gives CDR1 SNHLY, CDR2 FYNNEI. CDR3: CASFGSQPRGNTEAFF. The CDR3 DNA is TGTGCCAGCTTTGGATCACAACCCCGCGGGAACACTGAAGCTTTCTTT.

This clone was found a few times. The gene calls are TRBV27 and TRBJ2-7; weak D call: TRBD2 (6 bases). Germline V gene lookup returns CDR1 MNHEY and CDR2 SMNVEV (reference sequence). The CDR3 has 14 amino acids. The ends were cut back, 7 bases at V and 3 bases at J, with 16 bases in the middle. CDR3 in DNA: TGTGCCAGCAAGGAAACTAGCCTATACTACGAGCAGTACTTC. Amino acid sequence: CASKETSLYYEQYF.

The gene calls are TRBV10-2 and TRBJ2-7; no firm D call. Trimming left V 0 bases short and J 3 bases short, with 6 bases between. The CDR3 sequence is 13 residues long. Germline V CDR1 and CDR2: WSHSY, SAAADI. CDR3 protein: CASSESTDYEQYF. In DNA, the CDR3 is TGCGCCAGCAGTGAGTCAACAGACTACGAGCAGTACTTC.

This clone came up once. The rearrangement uses TRBV9 and TRBJ2-5, with D unclear. V shed 4 bases and J shed 7 bases, with 26 bases lying between them. Per the germline V gene, CDR1 is SGDLS and CDR2 is YYNGEE. The CDR3 sequence is 17 residues long. The CDR3 bases are TGTGCCAGCAGCCCTCAACCCTTGAAAGCGTCTCGAGGGACCCAGTACTTC. It is translated as CASSPQPLKASRGTQYF.

CDR3 residues: CSVETGPAAEAFF. For the CDR3, the DNA is TGCAGCGTTGAAACAGGACCGGCAGCTGAAGCTTTCTTT. This chain uses TRBV29-1 with TRBJ1-1, with D possibly matching TRBD1 (5 bases). Trimming removed 2 bases at V and 6 bases at J, with 13 bases between. Germline V gene data show CDR1 as SQVTM and CDR2 as ANQGSEA. This CDR3 comprises 13 residues.

J is TRBJ1-2 and V is TRBV7-2, with TRBD1 matching over 8 bases. Unmatched junction bases numbered 8, after V lost 1 base and J lost 4 bases. CDR1 and CDR2 from the germline V gene are SGHTA and FQGNSA. This CDR3 is 16 amino acids long. The CDR3 sequence: CASSLGGQGGSYGYTF. CDR3 in DNA: TGTGCCAGCAGCTTAGGAGGACAGGGAGGTTCCTATGGCTACACCTTC. The full variable domain, completed using reference TRBV7-2 and TRBJ1-2, is GAGVSQSPSNKVTEKGKDVELRCDPISGHTALYWYRQSLGQGLEFLIYFQGNSAPDKSGLPSDRFSAERTGGSVSTLTIQRTQQEDSAVYLCASSLGGQGGSYGYTFGSGTRLTVV.

In its sample, this clone was seen a few times. This sequence joins TRBV7-3 and TRBJ1-1, with D unresolved. Trimming left V 0 bases short and J 1 base short, with 6 bases between. Per the germline V gene, CDR1 is SGHTA and CDR2 is FQGTGA. This CDR3 is 14 amino acids long. The DNA for the CDR3 is TGTGCCAGCAGCTTAACGTCACAGAACACTGAAGCTTTCTTT. Its protein is CASSLTSQNTEAFF.

This chain joins TRBV5-4 and TRBJ2-2; 7 bases are a match to TRBD2. Per the germline V gene, CDR1 is SGHNT and CDR2 is YYREEE (reference sequence). The length of the CDR3 is 14 residues. The J segment lost 6 bases and the V segment lost 1 base, leaving 3 bases of the junction unmatched. CDR3 DNA: TGTGCCAGCAGCTTGTCTCTAGCGGCCGGGGAGCTGTTTTTT. As protein: CASSLSLAAGELFF.

The CDR3 loop is CASQLRETQYF. For the CDR3, the DNA is TGTGCCAGCCAGTTGCGGGAGACCCAGTACTTC. The gene calls are TRBV28 and TRBJ2-5; D gene unclear. The CDR3 extends over 11 amino acids. Germline V CDR1 and CDR2: MDHEN, SYDVKM. V dropped 8 bases and J dropped 5 bases, with 9 bases sitting between them.

J is TRBJ1-6 and V is TRBV27, with 11 bases fitting TRBD1. From germline, CDR1 is MNHEY and CDR2 SMNVEV (reference sequence). The CDR3 has 16 amino acids. J gave up 9 bases and V 8 bases, and 12 bases lay outside the gene matches. CDR3 amino acids: CASATIGTGGASPLHF. The CDR3 region has the DNA TGTGCCAGCGCCACAATCGGGACAGGGGGGGCTTCACCCCTCCACTTT.

This chain connects TRBV29-1 to TRBJ2-1, with 7 positions matching TRBD2. The CDR3 covers 17 residues. The V gene's germline CDR1 is SQVTM and CDR2 ANQGSEA. The V segment lost 3 bases and the J segment 5 bases; nucleotides outside the gene matches: 16. The CDR3 DNA reads TGCAGCGTTGATCGGGCAGCGGGATCCAACCCTAACAATGAGCAGTTCTTC. Translating it yields CSVDRAAGSNPNNEQFF.

The chain couples TRBV28 to TRBJ2-5; 10 bases are shared with TRBD2. Per germline, CDR1 MDHEN and CDR2 SYDVKM. Germline trimming cut 6 bases from V and 4 bases from J; bases unmatched to any gene: 2. The CDR3 covers 13 residues. The CDR3 is CASRASGRETQYF. The CDR3 nucleotides are TGTGCCAGCAGGGCTAGCGGGAGAGAGACCCAGTACTTC.

A few counts support this clone. The rearrangement joins TRBV6-5 to TRBJ1-4; unclear D gene. V was trimmed by 2 bases and J by 8 bases, leaving 6 bases between them. The germline V gene encodes CDR1 MNHEY and CDR2 SVGAGI. This CDR3 comprises 12 residues. In DNA, the CDR3 is TGTGCCAGCAGTTACGGAGGAGAAAAACTGTTTTTT. Residues: CASSYGGEKLFF.

DNA for the CDR3: TGTGCCAGCAGCTCGCGACAGCCTCAAGAGACCCAGTACTTC. Protein product: CASSSRQPQETQYF. The J gene is TRBJ2-5, the V gene TRBV7-8, with D possibly TRBD1 on 5 matching bases. CDR3 size: 14 residues. V was clipped by 4 bases and J by 2 bases, with 11 bases between them. From germline, CDR1 is SGHVS and CDR2 FQNEAQ.

The genes are TRBV30 and TRBJ2-3; 7 positions agree with TRBD1. Looked up from germline, CDR1 is GTSNPN and CDR2 is SVGIG (reference sequence). This CDR3 region has 15 residues. Losses at the gene ends were 2 bases for V and 1 base for J; bases not matched to a gene: 6. CDR3 sequence: CAWSRDDRGTDTQYF. For the CDR3, the DNA is TGTGCCTGGAGTCGAGACGACAGGGGCACAGATACGCAGTATTTT.

V and J are TRBV7-3 and TRBJ1-1, with 7 bases aligning to TRBD1. Germline V gives CDR1 SGHTA, CDR2 FQGTGA. The junction had 4 bases not matched to a gene; V was cut back by 2 bases and J by 4 bases. The CDR3 runs 14 residues. CDR3 loop: CASSLSGGGTEAFF. The CDR3 bases are TGTGCCAGCAGCTTATCAGGGGGTGGCACTGAAGCTTTCTTT. Together with reference TRBV7-3 and TRBJ1-1, the CDR3 gives the full variable domain: GAGVSQTPSNKVTEKGKYVELRCDPISGHTALYWYRQSLGQGPEFLIYFQGTGAADDSGLPNDRFFAVRPEGSVSTLKIQRTERGDSAVYLCASSLSGGGTEAFFGQGTRLTVV.

The chain has TRBV27 and TRBJ2-7; 15 bases match TRBD2. The CDR3 runs 16 residues. The V segment lost 6 bases and the J segment 4 bases; nucleotides outside the gene matches: 7. Germline values: CDR1 MNHEY, CDR2 SMNVEV (reference sequence). CDR3 nucleotide sequence: TGTGCCAGCAGCCGGACTAGCGGGAGGGTGGTGTACGAGCAGTACTTC. Translating gives CASSRTSGRVVYEQYF.

In this sample, this clone turned up once. The chain couples TRBV30 to TRBJ2-1, with 8 bases fitting TRBD2. V was pared by 6 bases and J by 5 bases, with 3 bases of the junction left unmatched. Germline-derived CDR1 and CDR2 are GTSNPN and SVGIG (reference sequence). The CDR3 covers 12 residues. The CDR3 coding sequence is TGTGCCTGTGACGGGAGGGACAATGAGCAGTTCTTC. This encodes CACDGRDNEQFF.

V and J are TRBV27 and TRBJ2-7, with D hard to call. CDR1 is MNHEY, CDR2 SMNVEV, per germline (reference sequence). This CDR3 is built from 14 residues. The V end lost 3 bases, the J end lost 2 bases, and 11 bases lay between the germline ends. This CDR3 reads CASSFIVRTYEQYF. The CDR3 DNA follows: TGTGCCAGCAGTTTTATTGTCCGTACCTACGAGCAGTACTTC.

The genes are TRBV10-1 and TRBJ1-1; D unclear. Trimming removed 3 bases from V and 1 base from J, with 3 bases in between. This CDR3 has 12 amino acids. Germline V CDR1 and CDR2: WNHNN, SYGVQD (reference sequence). Written as DNA, the CDR3 is TGCGCCAGCAGTGACCAGAACACTGAAGCTTTCTTT. It encodes CASSDQNTEAFF.

The chain recombines TRBV6-1 with TRBJ1-2; 8 nucleotides match TRBD1. The V gene end was trimmed by 6 bases and the J gene end by 8 bases; junction bases not matched to a gene: 11. Germline CDR1 reads MNHNS; CDR2 reads SASEGT. The CDR3 totals 14 residues. DNA of the CDR3: TGTGCCAGCAGCCCCCCGGACAGGGTTGGGGGCTACACCTTC. Translation: CASSPPDRVGGYTF.

V and J are TRBV9 and TRBJ1-1; D gene uncertain. CDR1 SGDLS and CDR2 YYNGEE come from the germline V gene. CDR3 length equals 13 residues. Deletions cut 3 bases from V and 0 bases from J, with 6 bases between. CDR3 in amino acids: CASSAEMNTEAFF. The CDR3 nucleotides read TGTGCCAGCAGCGCTGAGATGAACACTGAAGCTTTCTTT.

In its sample, this clone was seen once. This chain connects TRBV10-1 to TRBJ2-5, with 10 bases that match TRBD2. This CDR3 has 15 amino acids. J gave up 5 bases and V 2 bases, and 5 bases lay outside the gene matches. Germline CDR1 reads WNHNN; CDR2 reads SYGVQD (reference sequence). The CDR3 loop is CASSEVAGGPETQYF. CDR3 DNA sequence: TGCGCCAGCAGTGAGGTAGCGGGGGGACCGGAGACCCAGTACTTC.

V and J are TRBV12-5 and TRBJ2-3; D unclear. Trimming cost V 2 bases and J 1 base, with 4 bases left between them. Germline assignment: CDR1 LGHNT and CDR2 FRNRAP. The CDR3 is made up of 13 amino acids. CDR3 amino acids: CASGLSGTDTQYF. The CDR3 nucleotides are TGTGCTAGTGGTTTGTCAGGCACAGATACGCAGTATTTT.

The rearrangement uses TRBV6-1 and TRBJ1-5; no firm D call. The CDR3 is 14 residues long. The germline V gene encodes CDR1 MNHNS and CDR2 SASEGT. The V end lost 3 bases, the J end lost 4 bases, and 10 bases lay between the germline ends. This chain's CDR3 is CASSEVQSNQPQHF. CDR3 nucleotides: TGTGCCAGCAGTGAGGTCCAGTCTAATCAGCCCCAGCATTTT.